This T cell receptor (beta chain) comes out of a study of T cell responses to AZD1222 COVID-19 vaccine. At the level of the study: The analysis combined second doses at about 4 or about 12 weeks. Study-level findings and limits: The donor cohort was predominantly white British with a female majority, and clonal diversity may have been underestimated. Spike-specific TCR breadth rose after two AZD1222 doses, and depth rose as well. AZD1222 recipients seropositive at baseline numbered only 5 to 7.

Assay: immunoSEQ multiplex PCR; the TCRdb copy retains only in-frame clones and omits some. The table includes 95,000 to 100,000 clones, 90% detected once. With 5 bases clipped from V and 5 bases from J, the junction kept 5 bases outside the gene matches. The length of the CDR3 is 14 residues. Germline V gene data show CDR1 as MDHEN and CDR2 as SYDVKM. A note on this clone: The antigen is undetermined.

Sequencing used peripheral blood, obtained on day 0 of AZD1222 vaccination. The TCR comes from an adult in good health. This chain uses TRBV28 with TRBJ1-5; TRBD1 agrees at 8 bases. CDR3 residues: CASSPGTGYQPQHF. The CDR3 bases are TGTGCCAGCAGTCCCGGGACAGGCTATCAGCCCCAGCATTTT.